This T cell receptor (beta chain) was sequenced in a study of shared clonotypes between healthy human individuals. Terminally differentiated effector memory CD45RA+ cells were excluded by CCR7 positive selection of CD45RO-negative cells. Generated by immunoSEQ multiplex PCR, the TCRdb table keeps only in-frame clones and is missing some. This table holds roughly 600,000 clones, 95% to 98% found once. Concerning this clone: Its antigen is unidentified.

Germline CDR1 and CDR2: LNHDA and SQIVND (reference sequence). This CDR3 contains 13 residues. The ends were cut back, 10 bases at V and 3 bases at J, with 16 bases in the middle. General study results and limits: In this cohort, only blood was sampled, and tissue repertoires likely differ.

This clonotype was obtained from a man younger than 45 in good health. Input material: naive CD8+ T cells sorted from blood. This sequence joins TRBV19 and TRBJ2-7; D is perhaps TRBD1 (6 bases). The CDR3 DNA is TGTGCCACCTCCTCAGGGGAACTCTACGAGCAGTACTTC. Translating gives CATSSGELYEQYF.